These 29 T cell receptor beta chains came from one sample sequenced in a study of blood T cell repertoires in COVID-19. TCRdb's copy holds only in-frame clones and misses some; the assay was immunoSEQ multiplex PCR. The sample has roughly 300,000 clones; around 87% are singletons. The sequenced material came from peripheral blood. These receptor sequences come from a woman in her thirties or forties who had recovered from COVID-19.

The chain is built from TRBV29-1 and TRBJ2-7; 8 bases map to TRBD1. Germline CDR1 and CDR2: SQVTM and ANQGSEA. V lost 3 bases and J lost 6; bases outside the gene matches: 10. The CDR3 spans 14 residues. CDR3 nucleotide sequence: TGCAGCGTTGAGGCCAGGGGGCAAGTAGCCGAGCAGTACTTC. Translating gives CSVEARGQVAEQYF.

The rearrangement uses TRBV2 and TRBJ2-1; TRBD1 is a possible D gene (5 bases). The germline gives CDR1 SNHLY, CDR2 FYNNEI. CDR3 size: 14 residues. V shed 3 bases and J shed 10 bases, with 16 bases lying between them. The CDR3 here is CASSDPDQGPEQFF. The DNA of the CDR3 is TGTGCCAGCAGTGACCCGGACCAGGGCCCAGAGCAGTTCTTC.

This rearrangement joins TRBV19 to TRBJ2-3, with 8 bases fitting TRBD1. The trim removed 7 bases at V and 6 bases at J, leaving 9 bases unmatched. There are 14 residues in the CDR3. The germline V gene encodes CDR1 LNHDA and CDR2 SQIVND (reference sequence). CDR3 coding DNA: TGTGCCAGTAACCCCGGACAGGGCCAGGATACGCAGTATTTT. Residues: CASNPGQGQDTQYF.

The J gene is TRBJ2-5, the V gene TRBV7-9; 13 bases map to TRBD2. Germline V CDR1 and CDR2: SEHNR, FQNEAQ (reference sequence). The CDR3 runs to 17 residues. V was pared by 3 bases and J by 2 bases, with 6 bases of the junction left unmatched. CDR3 loop: CASSFPTSGGTQETQYF. CDR3 sequence (DNA): TGTGCCAGCAGCTTTCCGACTAGCGGGGGGACACAAGAGACCCAGTACTTC.

This chain uses TRBV3-1 (or the pseudogene TRBV3-2) with TRBJ1-1; tentatively, D is TRBD1 (6 bases). V dropped 4 bases and J dropped 3 bases, with 15 bases sitting between them. Germline loops: CDR1 LGHDT, CDR2 YNNKEL (reference sequence). The CDR3 is made up of 15 amino acids. Here the CDR3 reads CASSPYTGKDTEAFF. In DNA form, the CDR3 reads TGTGCCAGCAGCCCCTATACAGGGAAGGACACTGAAGCTTTCTTT.

V is TRBV6-1 and J is TRBJ1-6, with unresolved D. The CDR3 consists of 13 residues. From germline, CDR1 is MNHNS and CDR2 SASEGT. The V and J ends lost 2 bases and 10 bases respectively, with 9 bases between them. This CDR3 is CASSEHSESPLHF. The CDR3 coding sequence is TGTGCCAGCAGTGAACACAGTGAGTCACCCCTCCACTTT.

This clone was observed a few times. V gene TRBV7-9 combines with J gene TRBJ1-1; TRBD1 might be the D (5 bases). CDR3 size: 12 residues. Trimming cost V 4 bases and J 4 bases, with 7 bases left between them. Germline loops: CDR1 SEHNR, CDR2 FQNEAQ (reference sequence). As DNA, the CDR3 is TGTGCCAGCAGCTCCGGGGGCACTGAAGCTTTCTTT. This sequence encodes CASSSGGTEAFF.

This sequence joins TRBV28 and TRBJ1-1; the D gene is possibly TRBD1 (5 bases). V was pared by 0 bases and J by 5 bases, with 7 bases between. The CDR3 has 13 amino acids. In germline, CDR1 is MDHEN, CDR2 SYDVKM. CDR3 sequence: CASSLWGGTEAFF. CDR3 DNA sequence: TGTGCCAGCAGTTTATGGGGGGGGACTGAAGCTTTCTTT.

The V gene is TRBV27, the J gene TRBJ1-1, with a weak D call TRBD1 (5 bases). CDR3 length equals 18 residues. The V end lost 1 base, the J end lost 2 bases, and 20 bases lay between the germline ends. Germline V lookup: CDR1 MNHEY, CDR2 SMNVEV (reference sequence). CDR3 nucleotides: TGTGCCAGCAGTTTATTGGGGGGGTTCGCAGGGCACAACACTGAAGCTTTCTTT. Translating gives CASSLLGGFAGHNTEAFF.

This chain uses TRBV5-1 with TRBJ2-5; 13 nucleotides match TRBD2. With V trimmed by 4 bases and J by 0 bases, 6 bases remained unmatched. There are 17 residues in the CDR3. Germline lookup yields CDR1 SGHRS and CDR2 YFSETQ. In DNA form, the CDR3 reads TGCGCCAGCAGCCCGGGGACTAGCGGGGCGTACCAAGAGACCCAGTACTTC. Protein sequence: CASSPGTSGAYQETQYF.

J is TRBJ2-7 and V is TRBV5-1; possible D gene TRBD2, 6 bases. Germline CDR1 and CDR2: SGHRS and YFSETQ. CDR3 length: 11 residues. The ends were cut back, 4 bases at V and 7 bases at J, with 9 bases in the middle. DNA for the CDR3: TGCGCCAGCAGCATCGGGGGAGAGCAGTACTTC. Amino acid sequence: CASSIGGEQYF.

The V gene is TRBV7-9, the J gene TRBJ2-2, with 9 nucleotides matching TRBD1. The length of the CDR3 is 16 residues. CDR1 is SEHNR, CDR2 FQNEAQ, per germline (reference sequence). The J segment lost 4 bases and the V segment lost 8 bases, leaving 11 bases of the junction unmatched. The CDR3 DNA sequence: TGTGCCAGCTTCCGTTGGACAGGGGTAGGCACCGGGGAGCTGTTTTTT. This sequence encodes CASFRWTGVGTGELFF.

The chain is built from TRBV18 and TRBJ2-1; 11 bases are a match to TRBD1. Germline assignment: CDR1 KGHSH and CDR2 LQKENI. The V segment lost 0 bases and the J segment 8 bases; nucleotides outside the gene matches: 3. CDR3 length: 15 residues. The CDR3 nucleotides are TGTGCCAGCTCACCACCGGACAGGGGGCAGGATGAGCAGTTCTTC. Encoded protein: CASSPPDRGQDEQFF. Based on the CDR3 plus reference TRBV18 and TRBJ2-1, the full variable domain is NAGVMQNPRHLVRRRGQEARLRCSPMKGHSHVYWYRQLPEEGLKFMVYLQKENIIDESGMPKERFSAEFPKEGPSILRIQQVVRGDSAAYFCASSPPDRGQDEQFFGPGTRLTVL.

CDR3 bases: TGTGCCAGCAGCCTCACGGGGTTCTCTGGAAACACCATATATTTT. Protein sequence: CASSLTGFSGNTIYF. J is TRBJ1-3 and V is TRBV6-5; no reliable D call. CDR1 is MNHEY and CDR2 is SVGAGI in the germline V gene. Trimming cost V 6 bases and J 0 bases, with 12 bases left between them. The CDR3 runs 15 residues.

This chain connects TRBV25-1 to TRBJ2-2, with TRBD2 matching over 7 bases. Trimming cost V 6 bases and J 5 bases; bases outside gene matches: 3. The CDR3 extends over 13 amino acids. Germline V gene lookup returns CDR1 MGHDK and CDR2 SYGVNS. The CDR3 DNA is TGTGCCAGCAGCGGGAGGAGGACCGGGGAGCTGTTTTTT. It yields the protein CASSGRRTGELFF.

This rearrangement joins TRBV5-1 to TRBJ1-2, with 7 bases that match TRBD1. The J segment lost 5 bases and the V segment lost 4 bases, leaving 8 bases of the junction unmatched. The CDR3 covers 14 residues. CDR1 SGHRS and CDR2 YFSETQ come from the germline V gene. This CDR3 is CASSLGDSSYGYTF. CDR3 coding DNA: TGCGCCAGCAGCCTGGGGGACAGTTCGTATGGCTACACCTTC.

The chain has TRBV5-1 and TRBJ1-5, with 8 bases matching TRBD1. The germline CDR1 and CDR2 sequences are SGHRS and YFSETQ. Trimming removed 0 bases from V and 6 bases from J; junction bases left unmatched: 2. The CDR3 has 14 residues. CDR3 in amino acids: CASSLGTGTQPQHF. The DNA of the CDR3 is TGCGCCAGCAGCTTGGGGACAGGGACTCAGCCCCAGCATTTT.

The chain has TRBV9 and TRBJ1-5; D perhaps matches TRBD1 (5 bases). V shed 3 bases and J shed 6 bases, with 10 bases lying between them. The V gene's germline CDR1 is SGDLS and CDR2 YYNGEE. The CDR3 covers 13 residues. The CDR3 region has the DNA TGTGCCAGCAGCGGGGGCCCGGGTCAGCCCCAGCATTTT. Residues: CASSGGPGQPQHF.

This clone occurred a few times. This sequence joins TRBV19 and TRBJ1-5; TRBD1 agrees at 8 bases. V gave up 7 bases and J gave up 2 bases; unmatched junction bases: 7. The CDR3 is 15 residues long. Germline CDR1 LNHDA, CDR2 SQIVND (reference sequence). CDR3 bases: TGTGCCAGTATCCCGACAGGGGCGGGCAATCAGCCCCAGCATTTT. Residues: CASIPTGAGNQPQHF.

The sample holds a few counts of this clone. The chain has TRBV2 and TRBJ2-3, with D perhaps matching TRBD1 (6 bases). Germline V CDR1 and CDR2: SNHLY, FYNNEI. V was clipped by 4 bases and J by 0 bases, with 11 bases between them. The CDR3 is 15 amino acids. DNA of the CDR3: TGTGCCAGCAGTGTCAGCAGGGGAAGCACAGATACGCAGTATTTT. Translating gives CASSVSRGSTDTQYF.

J is TRBJ2-3 and V is TRBV19; 8 nucleotides agree with TRBD2. CDR1 and CDR2 (germline): LNHDA, SQIVND (reference sequence). The length of the CDR3 is 14 residues. J lost 11 bases, V lost 3 bases, and 10 bases had no gene match. The CDR3 region has the DNA TGTGCCAGTAGTATGGGAGCGGGGGCAGGTATGCAGTATTTT. The encoded protein is CASSMGAGAGMQYF.

Of note for this clone: The same CDR3 arises from other DNA sequences in this sample as well. This CDR3 reads CASSRGAGGQETQYF. The CDR3 region has the DNA TGCGCCAGCTCCAGGGGAGCGGGGGGGCAAGAGACCCAGTACTTC. The chain employs TRBV5-1 and TRBJ2-5; 10 bases match TRBD2. The junction had 8 bases not matched to a gene; V was cut back by 7 bases and J by 2 bases. There are 15 residues in the CDR3. The germline CDR1 and CDR2 sequences are SGHRS and YFSETQ.

CDR3 sequence (DNA): TGTGCCATCAGTGAGTCGGGAGGGGCTGGAGGGGAAAAACTGTTTTTT. Its protein is CAISESGGAGGEKLFF. The rearrangement joins TRBV10-3 to TRBJ1-4; TRBD1 might be the D (5 bases). V shed 0 bases and J shed 8 bases, with 16 bases lying between them. CDR3 length: 16 amino acids. The germline CDR1 and CDR2 sequences are ENHRY and SYGVKD.

The rearrangement links TRBV13 to TRBJ1-1; D is unresolved. The CDR3 spans 13 residues. The V and J ends lost 1 base and 1 base respectively, with 4 bases between them. The germline V gene has CDR1 PRHDT and CDR2 FYEKMQ (reference sequence). CDR3 nucleotides: TGTGCCAGCAGCTTAGAGCAGAACACTGAAGCTTTCTTT. It yields the protein CASSLEQNTEAFF.

CDR3 DNA: TGCAGTGCTAGTATTAATGTCCCGGGGACAGGTTCTTTGGGGCAGTACTTC. Protein product: CSASINVPGTGSLGQYF. This rearrangement joins TRBV20-1 to TRBJ2-7, with 8 bases that match TRBD1. The germline gives CDR1 DFQATT, CDR2 SNEGSKA (reference sequence). Trimming cost V 3 bases and J 9 bases; bases outside gene matches: 22. This CDR3 is 17 amino acids long.

The rearrangement uses TRBV10-1 and TRBJ1-5, with a weak D call TRBD1 (6 bases). Trimming took 3 bases from V and 1 from J, leaving 10 bases between them. Germline V gives CDR1 WNHNN, CDR2 SYGVQD (reference sequence). The length of the CDR3 is 15 residues. The CDR3 sequence: CASSEQGLSNQPQHF. Here the CDR3 DNA reads TGCGCCAGCAGTGAACAGGGCTTGAGCAATCAGCCCCAGCATTTT.

The chain uses TRBV6-5 and TRBJ2-7; 11 bases are a match to TRBD2. CDR3 length: 15 residues. In germline, CDR1 is MNHEY, CDR2 SVGAGI. V was pared by 5 bases and J by 6 bases, with 9 bases of the junction left unmatched. CDR3 nucleotide sequence: TGTGCCAGCAGTCCAACTAGCGGGGGCATTGGCGAGCAGTACTTC. Its protein is CASSPTSGGIGEQYF.

V is TRBV5-8 and J is TRBJ2-3; possibly TRBD2 for D (5 bases). Germline V gene lookup returns CDR1 SGHTS and CDR2 YDEGEE. The CDR3 has 15 residues. V shed 0 bases and J shed 4 bases, with 12 bases lying between them. The CDR3 reads CASSLAGKAADTQYF. CDR3 sequence (DNA): TGTGCCAGCAGCTTGGCGGGGAAGGCTGCAGATACGCAGTATTTT.

The CDR3 sequence: CASSQAPQGEGNTIYF. The CDR3 coding sequence is TGCGCCAGCAGCCAGGCCCCTCAGGGGGAGGGAAACACCATATATTTT. The chain uses TRBV4-3 and TRBJ1-3; TRBD1 matches at 7 bases. Germline-derived CDR1 and CDR2 are LGHNA and YSLEER. The V gene end was trimmed by 3 bases and the J gene end by 4 bases; junction bases not matched to a gene: 9. CDR3 length: 16 residues.